A single count supports the clone carrying this TCR beta chain. This entry comes from a study of T cell responses to AZD1222 COVID-19 vaccine. Only in-frame clones appear in the TCRdb table, and some are missing; sequencing was by immunoSEQ multiplex PCR. Of tens of thousands of clones in the sample, roughly nine tenths are singletons; the top ten hold around 7%. CDR3 size: 13 residues. Looked up from germline, CDR1 is LGHNA and CDR2 is YSLEER. V was pared by 1 base and J by 7 bases, with 7 bases between. The chain is built from TRBV4-3 and TRBJ2-2; possibly TRBD2 for D (5 bases). This TCR came from an adult in good health. The sequencing here drew on peripheral blood, taken on day 0 of AZD1222 vaccination. The CDR3 protein is CASSQARGGELFF. The CDR3 DNA reads as TGCGCCAGCAGCCAAGCTCGGGGCGGGGAGCTGTTTTTT.